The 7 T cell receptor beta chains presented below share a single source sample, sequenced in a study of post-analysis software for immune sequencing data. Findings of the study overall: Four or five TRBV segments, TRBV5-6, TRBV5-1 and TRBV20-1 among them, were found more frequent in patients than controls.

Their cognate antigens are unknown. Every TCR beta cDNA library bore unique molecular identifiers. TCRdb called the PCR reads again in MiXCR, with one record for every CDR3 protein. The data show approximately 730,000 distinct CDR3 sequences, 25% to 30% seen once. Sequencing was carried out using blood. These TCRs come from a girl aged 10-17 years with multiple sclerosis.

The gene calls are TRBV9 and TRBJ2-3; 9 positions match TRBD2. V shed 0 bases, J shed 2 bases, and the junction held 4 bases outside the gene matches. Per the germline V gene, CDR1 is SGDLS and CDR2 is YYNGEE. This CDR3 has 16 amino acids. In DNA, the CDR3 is TGTGCCAGCAGCGTAGTGGCTAGCGGGACCACAGATACGCAGTATTTT. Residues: CASSVVASGTTDTQYF.

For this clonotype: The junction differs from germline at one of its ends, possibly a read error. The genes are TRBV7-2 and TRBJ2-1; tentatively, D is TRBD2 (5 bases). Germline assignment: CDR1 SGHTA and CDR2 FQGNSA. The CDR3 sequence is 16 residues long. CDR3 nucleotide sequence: TGTGCCAGCAGCTTAGGGCGGGCAAGCACCCACAATGAGCGGTTCTTC. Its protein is CASSLGRASTHNERFF. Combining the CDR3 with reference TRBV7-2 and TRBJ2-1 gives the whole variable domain GAGVSQSPSNKVTEKGKDVELRCDPISGHTALYWYRQSLGQGLEFLIYFQGNSAPDKSGLPSDRFSAERTGGSVSTLTIQRTQQEDSAVYLCASSLGRASTHNERFFGPGTRLTVL.

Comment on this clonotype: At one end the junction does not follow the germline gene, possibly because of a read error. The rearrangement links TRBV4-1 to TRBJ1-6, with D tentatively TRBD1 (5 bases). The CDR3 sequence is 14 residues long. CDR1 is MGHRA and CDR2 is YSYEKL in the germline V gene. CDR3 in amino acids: CASSPTVEGSPPHF. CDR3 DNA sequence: TGCGCCAGCAGCCCGACAGTGGAGGGTTCACCCCCCCACTTT.

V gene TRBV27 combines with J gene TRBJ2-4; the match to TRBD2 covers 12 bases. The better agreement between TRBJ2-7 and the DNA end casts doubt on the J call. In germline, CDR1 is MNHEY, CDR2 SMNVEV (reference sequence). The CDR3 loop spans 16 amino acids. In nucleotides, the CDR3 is TGTGCCAGCAGTTTATCGATAGGACTAGCGGGATACGAGCAGTACTTC. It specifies CASSLSIGLAGYEQYF.

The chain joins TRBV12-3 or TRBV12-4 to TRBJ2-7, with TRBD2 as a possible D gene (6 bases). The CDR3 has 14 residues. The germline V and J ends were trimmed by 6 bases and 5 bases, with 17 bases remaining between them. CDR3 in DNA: TGTGCCAGCAGCCCGGGGGTCCCGTCCCACGAGCAGTACTTC. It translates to CASSPGVPSHEQYF.

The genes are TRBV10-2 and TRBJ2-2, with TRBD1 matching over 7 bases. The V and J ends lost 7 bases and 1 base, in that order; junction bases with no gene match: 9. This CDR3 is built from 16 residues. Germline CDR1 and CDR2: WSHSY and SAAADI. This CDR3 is CASNQGDARNTGELFF. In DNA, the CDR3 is TGCGCCAGCAACCAGGGGGATGCCAGGAACACCGGGGAGCTGTTTTTT.

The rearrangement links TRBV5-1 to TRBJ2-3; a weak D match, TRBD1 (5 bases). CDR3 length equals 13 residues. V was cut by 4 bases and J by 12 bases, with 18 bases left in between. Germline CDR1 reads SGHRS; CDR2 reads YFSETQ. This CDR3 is CASSQPWTWRQYF. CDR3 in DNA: TGCGCCAGCAGCCAACCTTGGACATGGCGACAGTATTTT.